The source of this T cell receptor (beta chain) is a study of cytomegalovirus exposure and HLA in healthy donors. Findings and caveats of the study: Near-uniform donor sequencing depth was presumed by presence/absence analyses.

Primers: 60 Vbeta forward and 13 Jbeta reverse. Measured with immunoSEQ multiplex PCR; TCRdb has only the in-frame clones, and not every one. Here the sample spans more than 150,000 clones, approximately 79% being singletons. To note about this clone: The antigen remains undetermined.

Trimming cost V 6 bases and J 4 bases, with 18 bases left between them. The CDR3 is 14 residues long. Germline CDR1 and CDR2: SQVTM and ANQGSEA. This chain connects TRBV29-1 to TRBJ1-2; a weak D match, TRBD1 (5 bases). This receptor was identified in a man aged 35-49 years in good health and CMV-seropositive. The source material was PBMCs. CDR3 protein: CSVLWIAGVYGYTF. The CDR3 coding sequence is TGCAGCGTGTTATGGATAGCGGGGGTCTATGGCTACACCTTC.